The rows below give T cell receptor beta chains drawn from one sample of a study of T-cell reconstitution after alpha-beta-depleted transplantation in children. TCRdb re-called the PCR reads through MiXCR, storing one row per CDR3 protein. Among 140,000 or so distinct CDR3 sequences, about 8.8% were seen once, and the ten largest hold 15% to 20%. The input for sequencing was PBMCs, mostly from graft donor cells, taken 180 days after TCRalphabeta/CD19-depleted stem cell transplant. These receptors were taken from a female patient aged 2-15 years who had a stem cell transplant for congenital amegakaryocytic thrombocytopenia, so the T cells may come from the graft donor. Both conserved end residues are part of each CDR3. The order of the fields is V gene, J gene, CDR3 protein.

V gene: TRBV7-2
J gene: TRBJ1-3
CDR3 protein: CASSLGGGRSGNTIYF

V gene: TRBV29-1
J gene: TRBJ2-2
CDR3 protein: CSVRSATNTGELFF

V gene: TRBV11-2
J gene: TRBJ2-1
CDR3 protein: CASSLGRDASPKGQFF

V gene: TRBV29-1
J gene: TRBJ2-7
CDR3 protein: CVVGQVREQYF

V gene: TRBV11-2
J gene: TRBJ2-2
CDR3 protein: CASSRRGESSGKNTGELFF

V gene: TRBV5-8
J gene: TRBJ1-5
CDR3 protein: CASTRGDYNQPQHF

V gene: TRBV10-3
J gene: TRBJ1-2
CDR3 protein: CAISDGAGMDGYTF

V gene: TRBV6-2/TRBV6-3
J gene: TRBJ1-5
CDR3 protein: CASRSFPGVSSNQPQHF

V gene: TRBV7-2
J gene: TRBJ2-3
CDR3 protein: CASSLVRLAGAPDTQYF

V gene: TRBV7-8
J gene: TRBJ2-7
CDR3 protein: CASSFSGRTSYEQYF

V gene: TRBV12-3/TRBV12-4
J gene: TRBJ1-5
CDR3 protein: CASSLVSNQPQHF

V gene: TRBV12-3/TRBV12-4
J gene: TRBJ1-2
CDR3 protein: CASSDSGRGYTF

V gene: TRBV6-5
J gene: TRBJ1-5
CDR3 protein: CASSYSTGPSNQPQHF

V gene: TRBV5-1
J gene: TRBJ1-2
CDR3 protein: CASSLEGTSYGYTF

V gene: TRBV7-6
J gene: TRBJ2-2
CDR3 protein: CASSPGSGGTGELFF

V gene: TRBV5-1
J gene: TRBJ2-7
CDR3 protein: CASSLWAGVYEQYF

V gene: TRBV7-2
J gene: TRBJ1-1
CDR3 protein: CASSPRTGNTEAFF

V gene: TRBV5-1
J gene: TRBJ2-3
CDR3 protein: CASSPRGGGVTDTQYF

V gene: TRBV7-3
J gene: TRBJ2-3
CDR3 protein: CASSSAGVRDTQYF

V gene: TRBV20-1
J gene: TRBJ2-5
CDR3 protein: CSASRDRVQETQYF